The entry below gives a single T cell receptor beta chain sequence along with its context. Its specificity is unknown. The record originates from a study of naive and memory T cell subsets. General study points: A few larger clonotypes appeared in naive repertoires, especially CD8, possibly memory cells re-expressing CD45RA. Clonotypes are single alpha or beta chains, not paired receptors. In CD4 and CD8 cells, diversity dropped from naive through EMRA.

An equimolar mix of two oligonucleotides served as the beta constant-region primer for TRBC1 and TRBC2. Nested alpha and beta constant-region primers with the SP2 primer drove four PCR rounds on ligated cDNA. TCRdb independently ran MiXCR on the UMI-ligation and nested PCR reads; one entry per CDR3 protein. The repertoire holds roughly 83,000 distinct CDR3 sequences, with around 11% as singletons. V was clipped by 4 bases and J by 8 bases; unmatched bases: 8. CDR3 size: 14 residues. Germline V CDR1 and CDR2: SGHKS, YYEKEE (reference sequence). The clonotype originates from a human donor in good health. The chain carries TRBV5-5 and TRBJ1-4, with 7 positions matching TRBD1. Sample: naive CD4+ T cells from blood. The CDR3 spells CASSTGESWEKLFF. The CDR3 DNA follows: TGTGCCAGCAGCACAGGGGAGTCTTGGGAAAAACTGTTTTTT.